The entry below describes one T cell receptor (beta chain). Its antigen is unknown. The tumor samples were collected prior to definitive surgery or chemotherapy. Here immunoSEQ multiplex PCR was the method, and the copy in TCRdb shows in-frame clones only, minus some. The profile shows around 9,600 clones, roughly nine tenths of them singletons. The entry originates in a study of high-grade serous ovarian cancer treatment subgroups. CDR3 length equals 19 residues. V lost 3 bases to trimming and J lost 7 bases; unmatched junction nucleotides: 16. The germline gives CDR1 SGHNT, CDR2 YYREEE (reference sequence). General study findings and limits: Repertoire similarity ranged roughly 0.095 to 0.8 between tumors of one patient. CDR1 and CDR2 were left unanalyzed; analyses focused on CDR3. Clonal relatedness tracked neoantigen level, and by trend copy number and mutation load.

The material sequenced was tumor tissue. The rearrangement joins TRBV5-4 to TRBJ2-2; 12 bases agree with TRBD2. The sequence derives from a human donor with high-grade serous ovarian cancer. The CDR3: CASSSKRSGLAGIGGELFF. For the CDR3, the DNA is TGTGCCAGCAGCTCTAAACGCTCCGGACTAGCGGGGATAGGCGGGGAGCTGTTTTTT.